The entry that follows covers one TCR beta chain sequence. Its specificity is unknown. The data derive from a study of OX40 agonist ivuxolimab in advanced cancers. The study's findings and limits: The 0.1-3.0 mg/kg partial responders had among the lowest clonal expansion. At 0.1 to 3.0 mg/kg, clonal expansion of CD4+ and CD8+ blood T cells had occurred by week 6.

Some clones are missing from TCRdb's copy, which holds only in-frame ones; the method was immunoSEQ multiplex PCR. The repertoire has fewer than 120,000 clones, approximately 89% of them found once; the top ten carry 0.25% to 0.3%. Germline V gene data show CDR1 as MDHEN and CDR2 as SYDVKM. The CDR3 loop spans 15 amino acids. V was cut by 5 bases and J by 9 bases, with 19 bases left in between. This TCR was sampled from an adult with an advanced solid tumor such as melanoma, head and neck, liver or kidney cancer. The chain employs TRBV28 and TRBJ2-2; D gene uncertain. The sample in question was CD4+ or CD8+ T cells sorted from blood, obtained in a trial of the OX40 agonist ivuxolimab. The CDR3 sequence: CASSPSVQGIRELFF. CDR3 DNA sequence: TGTGCCAGCAGTCCCTCCGTCCAAGGTATCCGGGAGCTGTTTTTT.